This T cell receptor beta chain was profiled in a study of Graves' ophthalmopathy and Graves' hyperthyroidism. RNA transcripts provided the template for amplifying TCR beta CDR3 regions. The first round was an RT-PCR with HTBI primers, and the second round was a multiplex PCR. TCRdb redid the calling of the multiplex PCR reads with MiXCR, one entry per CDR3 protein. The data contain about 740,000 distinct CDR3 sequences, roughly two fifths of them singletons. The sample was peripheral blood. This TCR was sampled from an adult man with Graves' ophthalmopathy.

The CDR3 DNA sequence: TGTGCCAGCAGCGAGGGACTAGCGGGAGAGGGGACCCAGTACTTC. This translates into CASSEGLAGEGTQYF. V usage is TRBV9 and J usage is TRBJ2-5; 14 nucleotides line up with TRBD2. The CDR3 covers 15 residues. CDR1 and CDR2 from the germline V gene are SGDLS and YYNGEE. V shed 3 bases, J shed 7 bases, and the junction held 5 bases outside the gene matches.